The 10 T cell receptor beta chains listed next were all sequenced from one sample in a study of PD-1 blockade in classical Hodgkin lymphoma (dated by TCRdb to between 2020 and 2021). The library relied on the immunoSEQ multiplex PCR assay. TCRdb carries this immuneACCESS record with in-frame sequences only. Its versions omit some clonotypes, under half of them owing to an unresolved V gene in the studies checked, with the rest unexplained. In this sample the table shows under 100,000 clones, 75% to 90% of which occur a single time. Of the sample, 12% is held by the ten largest clones. Reading the label with the study, this specimen's time point is: cycle 1 day 1 (C1D1), immediately before nivolumab initiation. Relapse after autologous stem cell transplantation had occurred in all trial patients, and cohorts A, B and C were distinguished by prior brentuximab vedotin exposure. Sequencing used peripheral blood mononuclear cells (PBMCs), obtained at baseline. The receptors come from a human donor with classical Hodgkin lymphoma.

Comment on this clone: Other DNA variants within this sample encode the same CDR3. This chain links TRBV5-1 with TRBJ1-2; 8 bases fit TRBD1. The ends lost 2 bases at V and 5 bases at J; junction bases unmatched: 5. This CDR3 has 14 residues. CDR1 and CDR2 (germline): SGHRS, YFSETQ. The DNA for the CDR3 is TGCGCCAGCAGCTTAGGGCAGGGGGCATATGGCTACACCTTC. Its protein product is CASSLGQGAYGYTF.

There are a few counts of this clone. The chain employs TRBV9 and TRBJ2-1; D ambiguous. V dropped 2 bases and J dropped 0 bases, with 9 bases sitting between them. The length of the CDR3 is 15 residues. Germline V gene data show CDR1 as SGDLS and CDR2 as YYNGEE. This CDR3 is CASSVFKYSYNEQFF. CDR3 nucleotides: TGTGCCAGCAGCGTTTTCAAATACTCCTACAATGAGCAGTTCTTC.

This clone was detected a few times. The J gene is TRBJ2-3, the V gene TRBV18; D gene unclear. CDR1 is KGHSH, CDR2 LQKENI, per germline. With 6 bases removed from V and 2 bases from J, the gap between germline ends came to 12 bases. CDR3 size: 14 residues. The DNA for the CDR3 is TGTGCCAGCTCCCTAGGCGTATCCACAGATACGCAGTATTTT. Protein: CASSLGVSTDTQYF.

This chain joins TRBV5-1 and TRBJ2-1; 7 positions match TRBD1. Germline CDR1 and CDR2: SGHRS and YFSETQ. Trimming cost V 2 bases and J 5 bases; bases outside gene matches: 7. The CDR3 runs 15 residues. The CDR3 nucleotides read TGCGCCAGCAGCTTACCCCTGGGACAGCACAATGAGCAGTTCTTC. It codes for CASSLPLGQHNEQFF.

The CDR3: CASSELAGGKTQYF. CDR3 nucleotide sequence: TGCGCCAGCAGCGAACTAGCGGGAGGGAAGACCCAGTACTTC. The chain uses TRBV5-1 and TRBJ2-5; 13 bases map to TRBD2. The CDR3 loop spans 14 amino acids. The J segment lost 6 bases and the V segment lost 4 bases, leaving 3 bases of the junction unmatched. Germline loops: CDR1 SGHRS, CDR2 YFSETQ.

In nucleotides, the CDR3 is TGTGCCAGTAGTAAAACTAGCGGGAGTGGCACCGGGGAGCTGTTTTTT. Translating gives CASSKTSGSGTGELFF. V gene TRBV19 combines with J gene TRBJ2-2, with TRBD2 matching over 11 bases. Trimming took 4 bases from V and 4 from J; bases not matched to a gene: 5. Per germline, CDR1 LNHDA and CDR2 SQIVND (reference sequence). The length of the CDR3 is 16 residues. The full variable domain, rest sourced from reference TRBV19 and TRBJ2-2, is DGGITQSPKYLFRKEGQNVTLSCEQNLNHDAMYWYRQDPGQGLRLIYYSQIVNDFQKGDIAEGYSVSREKKESFPLTVTSAQKNPTAFYLCASSKTSGSGTGELFFGEGSRLTVL.

CDR3 sequence (DNA): TGTGCCTCCTCAGGGACTAGCAGAGGCAATGAGCAGTTCTTC. Residues: CASSGTSRGNEQFF. J is TRBJ2-1 and V is TRBV10-3, with TRBD2 matching 9 bases. Unmatched junction bases numbered 11, after V lost 11 bases and J lost 6 bases. The CDR3 loop spans 14 amino acids. Germline assignment: CDR1 ENHRY and CDR2 SYGVKD.

The V gene is TRBV28, the J gene TRBJ2-1; perhaps D is TRBD1 or TRBD2 (5 bases each). The germline CDR1 and CDR2 sequences are MDHEN and SYDVKM. V was cut by 4 bases and J by 4 bases, with 8 bases left in between. This CDR3 has 13 residues. CDR3 nucleotide sequence: TGTGCCAGCAGTTCGGGACGGTACAATGAGCAGTTCTTC. Its protein product is CASSSGRYNEQFF.

This clone was seen only once. This rearrangement joins TRBV29-1 to TRBJ2-1; D perhaps matches TRBD2 (6 bases). The CDR3 runs 13 residues. Germline CDR1 and CDR2: SQVTM and ANQGSEA. V lost 6 bases to trimming and J lost 2 bases, with 11 bases between them. CDR3 coding DNA: TGCAGCGTCGGGACTGCAACCTACAATGAGCAGTTCTTC. Its translation: CSVGTATYNEQFF.

The V call is TRBV14, the J call TRBJ1-1; D not certain. V lost 1 base and J lost 3, with 12 bases in between. This CDR3 has 15 amino acids. Germline-derived CDR1 and CDR2 are SGHDN and FVKESK. The CDR3 DNA follows: TGTGCCAGCAGCCAAGTTGGCCGAGGCCACACTGAAGCTTTCTTT. Translated, it gives CASSQVGRGHTEAFF.